This T cell receptor beta chain was sequenced in a study of shared clonotypes between healthy human individuals. Study as a whole: CD4 naive and CD4 memory each took three plates per donor, while CD8 naive took two and CD8 memory one.

Investigators spread the genomic DNA of each subset evenly over several immunoSEQ plates. As processed by the authors: ImmunoSEQ yielded junction-only sequences lacking quality scores, so filtering differed. Data came from immunoSEQ multiplex PCR; TCRdb stores just in-frame clones and leaves some out. V and J calls and clone size follow that table, whereas D and trimming were derived from the DNA. The data contain over a million clones, 75% to 80% of them singletons. With 9 bases removed from V and 0 bases from J, the gap between germline ends came to 12 bases. The V gene's germline CDR1 is LNHDA and CDR2 SQIVND (reference sequence). This CDR3 comprises 15 residues. Study-wide points: Sharing across four donors was seen in 5% to 5.5% of naive CD4 clonotypes.

This clone was recorded only once. The antigen is undetermined. Sequenced material: memory CD4+ T cells from PBMCs. The subset denotes: CD45RA-negative fraction. The TCR sequence derives from a young man in good health. Some clones in this sample may be carry-over from other donors' samples. The chain combines TRBV19 with TRBJ2-6; no firm D call. The CDR3 sequence: CASATGRSGANVLTF. The CDR3 region has the DNA TGTGCCAGCGCGACGGGCCGCTCTGGGGCCAACGTCCTGACTTTC.